The 23 T cell receptor beta chains in this list originate from one sample, sequenced in a study of response to subunit inactivated influenza vaccine. TCRdb re-analysed the RT-PCR reads in MiXCR, keeping a single row per CDR3 protein. The repertoire includes approximately 290,000 distinct CDR3 sequences, roughly 20% of them detected once, and approximately 10% sits in the top ten. The specimen was PBMCs from blood, collected around 22 months after vaccination. Source of these receptors: a man between 45 and 75 years old who received an inactivated influenza vaccine.

The table lists this clonotype with many counts. V and J are TRBV18 and TRBJ1-5, with D possibly being TRBD1 (5 bases). Trimming removed 5 bases at V and 4 bases at J, with 9 bases between. Germline-derived CDR1 and CDR2 are KGHSH and LQKENI. The CDR3 runs to 13 residues. This chain's CDR3 is CASSVGLNQPQHF. The CDR3 DNA is TGTGCCAGCTCAGTGGGACTGAATCAGCCCCAGCATTTT. Variable domain in full (rest from reference TRBV18 and TRBJ1-5): NAGVMQNPRHLVRRRGQEARLRCSPMKGHSHVYWYRQLPEEGLKFMVYLQKENIIDESGMPKERFSAEFPKEGPSILRIQQVVRGDSAAYFCASSVGLNQPQHFGDGTRLSIL.

This clonotype was seen a handful of times. The chain links TRBV15 to TRBJ2-2; D uncertain. This CDR3 spans 14 amino acids. Trimming pared 1 base from V and 5 bases from J, leaving 8 bases between. Germline loops: CDR1 LNHNV, CDR2 YYDKDF (reference sequence). The CDR3: CATSRARYTGELFF. DNA of the CDR3: TGTGCCACCAGCAGAGCTAGATATACCGGGGAGCTGTTTTTT. The complete variable domain, with remaining parts taken from reference TRBV15 and TRBJ2-2, reads DAMVIQNPRYQVTQFGKPVTLSCSQTLNHNVMYWYQQKSSQAPKLLFHYYDKDFNNEADTPDNFQSRRPNTSFCFLDIRSPGLGDTAMYLCATSRARYTGELFFGEGSRLTVL.

The chain combines TRBV28 with TRBJ2-1; TRBD1 is a possible D gene (6 bases). The CDR3 contains 16 residues. Germline V gene data show CDR1 as MDHEN and CDR2 as SYDVKM. Trimming took off 5 bases at V and 1 base at J, with 15 bases between the two ends. The CDR3 loop reads CASSSEGEISYNEQFF. DNA of the CDR3: TGTGCCAGCAGTAGTGAGGGGGAGATTTCCTACAATGAGCAGTTCTTC. The full variable domain, rest sourced from reference TRBV28 and TRBJ2-1, is DVKVTQSSRYLVKRTGEKVFLECVQDMDHENMFWYRQDPGLGLRLIYFSYDVKMKEKGDIPEGYSVSREKKERFSLILESASTNQTSMYLCASSSEGEISYNEQFFGPGTRLTVL.

This clonotype was picked up one time. CDR3 loop: CASKTYLGQVYNEQFF. The CDR3 DNA follows: TGCGCCAGCAAGACCTATTTGGGACAGGTCTACAATGAGCAGTTCTTC. The V call is TRBV10-1, the J call TRBJ2-1; TRBD1 aligns across 8 bases. Germline trimming cut 7 bases from V and 3 bases from J; bases unmatched to any gene: 11. Germline V CDR1 and CDR2: WNHNN, SYGVQD (reference sequence). The CDR3 is 16 residues long.

With regard to this clonotype: The missing conserved phenylalanine or tryptophan at the end of this CDR3 makes a read error likely. The chain has TRBV9 and TRBJ1-1; 8 bases match TRBD1. Germline CDR1 is SGDLS and CDR2 is YYNGEE. The CDR3 is 14 residues long. Trimming at V came to 0 bases and at J to 5 bases, leaving 3 bases not matched to a gene. CDR3 loop: CASSVETGETEAFS. The CDR3 nucleotides are TGTGCCAGCAGCGTAGAGACAGGGGAAACTGAAGCTTTCTCT.

This clonotype was counted a few times. The rearrangement uses TRBV7-9 and TRBJ2-1; 11 bases align to TRBD2. The CDR3 has 17 residues. Germline loops: CDR1 SEHNR, CDR2 FQNEAQ (reference sequence). The V segment lost 5 bases and the J segment 3 bases; nucleotides outside the gene matches: 9. In DNA form, the CDR3 reads TGTGCCAGCAGCCCAGGGACTAGCGGAAGCTTCTACAATGAGCAGTTCTTC. Translated, it gives CASSPGTSGSFYNEQFF.

The chain couples TRBV10-3 to TRBJ2-7; D is unresolved. There are 12 residues in the CDR3. Trimming shortened V by 3 bases and J by 4 bases, and 7 bases separated the two germline ends. Looked up from germline, CDR1 is ENHRY and CDR2 is SYGVKD. CDR3 nucleotides: TGTGCCATCAGTGAAAGAGAATACGAGCAGTACTTC. Its protein product is CAISEREYEQYF.

This clonotype was counted at least ten times. The junction does not match germline at one end; this may be a read error. This chain links TRBV5-1 with TRBJ1-1; TRBD1 is a possible D gene (5 bases). The CDR3 contains 13 residues. Germline V lookup: CDR1 SGHRS, CDR2 YFSETQ. This CDR3 is CASSLQGNTEAFF. The CDR3 coding sequence is TGTGCCAGCAGCCTCCAGGGAAACACTGAAGCTTTCTTT.

This clonotype was detected a few times. V gene TRBV11-2 combines with J gene TRBJ1-6; D possibly corresponds to TRBD1 (5 bases). This CDR3 has 15 amino acids. Germline CDR1 reads SGHAT; CDR2 reads FQNNGV. V gave up 5 bases and J gave up 3 bases, with 11 bases separating them. The CDR3 sequence: CASSPGDIYNSPLHF. The CDR3 DNA reads as TGTGCCAGCAGCCCGGGGGATATCTATAATTCACCCCTCCACTTT.

V and J are TRBV4-1 and TRBJ2-1; 7 bases fit TRBD2. With V trimmed by 4 bases and J by 7 bases, 10 bases remained unmatched. CDR1 and CDR2 (germline): MGHRA, YSYEKL. CDR3 size: 15 residues. The CDR3 reads CASSRGGLSGNEQFF. For the CDR3, the DNA is TGCGCCAGCAGCCGGGGGGGGTTAAGTGGGAATGAGCAGTTCTTC.

This clonotype came up many times. J is TRBJ1-1 and V is TRBV6-5; weak D call: TRBD1 (5 bases). Trimming stripped 0 bases from V and 5 bases from J, with 10 bases between. The germline gives CDR1 MNHEY, CDR2 SVGAGI. The CDR3 sequence is 14 residues long. The CDR3 loop is CASSYSGVGTEAFF. The CDR3 DNA sequence: TGTGCCAGCAGTTACTCGGGGGTCGGGACTGAAGCTTTCTTT.

This chain joins TRBV3-1 and TRBJ1-1; D gene unclear. V was pared by 4 bases and J by 4 bases, with 7 bases between. The CDR3 sequence is 12 residues long. Germline V gene sequence: CDR1 LGHDT, CDR2 YNNKEL (reference sequence). The CDR3 sequence: CASSRYSTEAFF. The CDR3 DNA follows: TGTGCCAGCAGCCGATATAGCACTGAAGCTTTCTTT.

This clonotype was observed many times. The chain carries TRBV5-4 and TRBJ1-2; TRBD1 aligns across 8 bases. Looked up from germline, CDR1 is SGHNT and CDR2 is YYREEE (reference sequence). V lost 0 bases to trimming and J lost 0 bases; unmatched junction nucleotides: 4. The CDR3 loop spans 16 amino acids. The CDR3: CASSLATGDPNYGYTF. Here the CDR3 DNA reads TGTGCCAGCAGCTTGGCGACAGGGGATCCTAACTATGGCTACACCTTC.

The V and J genes are TRBV25-1 and TRBJ2-5, with a possible D match to TRBD2 (6 bases). Germline V gives CDR1 MGHDK, CDR2 SYGVNS. This CDR3 is built from 12 residues. Between the trimmed V and J ends, which lost 6 bases and 5 bases, there was a span of 10 bases. The CDR3 spells CASRRRVETQYF. The DNA of the CDR3 is TGTGCCAGCAGGCGGAGGGTGGAGACCCAGTACTTC.

This clonotype was counted a few times. The chain carries TRBV5-4 and TRBJ1-4; D is unclear. The CDR3 covers 13 residues. Trimming left V 9 bases short and J 8 bases short, with 17 bases between. Looked up from germline, CDR1 is SGHNT and CDR2 is YYREEE (reference sequence). The CDR3 is CATSDGISEKLFF. DNA for the CDR3: TGTGCCACCTCGGACGGGATAAGCGAAAAACTGTTTTTT.

This clonotype was observed a few times. The chain is built from TRBV27 and TRBJ1-1; 8 bases agree with TRBD1. V was pared by 6 bases and J by 5 bases, with 11 bases of the junction left unmatched. The germline CDR1 and CDR2 sequences are MNHEY and SMNVEV (reference sequence). The CDR3 is 15 amino acids. CDR3 bases: TGTGCCAGCAGAACGGACAGGGTATTTTGGACTGAAGCTTTCTTT. Translated: CASRTDRVFWTEAFF.

This clonotype has a count of ten or more. This sequence joins TRBV5-1 and TRBJ1-2, with TRBD1 identical over 8 bases. The V segment lost 5 bases and the J segment 4 bases; nucleotides outside the gene matches: 4. Germline CDR1 is SGHRS and CDR2 is YFSETQ. The CDR3 has 13 amino acids. The CDR3 here is CASRPDRVYGYTF. Here the CDR3 DNA reads TGCGCCAGCAGACCGGACAGGGTCTATGGCTACACCTTC.

This clonotype was found many times. The genes are TRBV12-3 or TRBV12-4 and TRBJ1-1; D not resolved. CDR3 length equals 12 residues. Trimming shortened V by 3 bases and J by 2 bases, and 4 bases separated the two germline ends. The CDR3 loop reads CASSFPNTEAFF. DNA for the CDR3: TGTGCCAGCAGTTTCCCCAACACTGAAGCTTTCTTT.

This chain connects TRBV7-2 to TRBJ1-1; possibly TRBD1 for D (6 bases). There are 16 residues in the CDR3. Germline CDR1 and CDR2: SGHTA and FQGNSA. V was cut by 6 bases and J by 1 base, with 18 bases left in between. The CDR3 region is CASSRLRDIGNTEAFF. Here the CDR3 DNA reads TGTGCCAGCAGTCGACTCCGGGACATCGGGAACACTGAAGCTTTCTTT. Filled out from reference TRBV7-2 and TRBJ1-1, the complete variable domain reads GAGVSQSPSNKVTEKGKDVELRCDPISGHTALYWYRQSLGQGLEFLIYFQGNSAPDKSGLPSDRFSAERTGGSVSTLTIQRTQQEDSAVYLCASSRLRDIGNTEAFFGQGTRLTVV.

This clonotype occurred a few times. This chain uses TRBV10-1 with TRBJ2-7, with D unclear. The CDR3 is 15 residues long. V shed 3 bases and J shed 1 base, with 13 bases lying between them. CDR1 is WNHNN and CDR2 is SYGVQD in the germline V gene (reference sequence). This CDR3 reads CASSDTTDRSYEQYF. The CDR3 DNA is TGCGCCAGCAGTGATACCACAGACCGATCCTACGAGCAGTACTTC.

This clonotype was detected ten times or more. This chain joins TRBV7-9 and TRBJ2-3; D is possibly TRBD2 (5 bases). The CDR3 runs 17 residues. The V end lost 5 bases, the J end lost 0 bases, and 18 bases lay between the germline ends. Germline V lookup: CDR1 SEHNR, CDR2 FQNEAQ (reference sequence). DNA of the CDR3: TGTGCCAGCAGCCCGCGTGAACGGGAAAATAGCACAGATACGCAGTATTTT. Protein sequence: CASSPRERENSTDTQYF.

This rearrangement joins TRBV27 to TRBJ2-4; 14 bases are shared with TRBD2. CDR3 length: 18 amino acids. Germline trimming cut 5 bases from V and 3 bases from J; bases unmatched to any gene: 9. Per the germline V gene, CDR1 is MNHEY and CDR2 is SMNVEV (reference sequence). The CDR3 here is CASSRGTSGRRGKNIQYF. The DNA for the CDR3 is TGTGCCAGCAGTAGGGGGACTAGCGGGAGAAGGGGCAAAAACATTCAGTACTTC.

The chain has TRBV5-1 and TRBJ2-5, with 14 bases aligning to TRBD2. In germline, CDR1 is SGHRS, CDR2 YFSETQ. Trimming at V came to 7 bases and at J to 4 bases, leaving 6 bases not matched to a gene. This CDR3 is built from 15 residues. CDR3 residues: CASERLAGGRETQYF. CDR3 coding DNA: TGCGCCAGCGAAAGACTAGCGGGGGGGCGAGAGACCCAGTACTTC.